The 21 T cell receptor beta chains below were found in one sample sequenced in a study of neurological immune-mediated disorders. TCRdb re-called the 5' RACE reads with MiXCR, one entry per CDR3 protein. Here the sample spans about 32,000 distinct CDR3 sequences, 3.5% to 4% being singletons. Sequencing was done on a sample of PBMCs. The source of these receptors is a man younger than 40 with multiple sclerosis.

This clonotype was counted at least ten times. DNA for the CDR3: TGCAGCGTTGAAGGGCCAGACAGCTCCTACGAGCAGTACTTC. It specifies CSVEGPDSSYEQYF. V usage is TRBV29-1 and J usage is TRBJ2-7, with D perhaps TRBD1 (5 bases). The germline V and J ends were trimmed by 1 base and 0 bases, with 10 bases remaining between them. Germline V gives CDR1 SQVTM, CDR2 ANQGSEA. There are 14 residues in the CDR3.

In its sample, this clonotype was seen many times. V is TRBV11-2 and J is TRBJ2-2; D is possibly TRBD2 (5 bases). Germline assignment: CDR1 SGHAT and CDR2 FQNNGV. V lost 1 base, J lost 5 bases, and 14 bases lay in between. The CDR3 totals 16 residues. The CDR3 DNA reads TGTGCCAGCAGCTTAGTTGAGGGCACGCCGACCGGGGAGCTGTTTTTT. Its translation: CASSLVEGTPTGELFF.

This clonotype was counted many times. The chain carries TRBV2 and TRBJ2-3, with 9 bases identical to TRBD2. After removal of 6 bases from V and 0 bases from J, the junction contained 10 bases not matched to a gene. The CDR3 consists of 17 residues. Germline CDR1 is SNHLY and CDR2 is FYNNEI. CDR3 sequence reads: CASSLSGGGISTDTQYF. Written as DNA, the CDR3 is TGTGCCAGCAGCCTTAGCGGGGGAGGGATAAGCACAGATACGCAGTATTTT. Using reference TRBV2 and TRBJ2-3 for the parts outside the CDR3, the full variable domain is EPEVTQTPSHQVTQMGQEVILRCVPISNHLYFYWYRQILGQKVEFLVSFYNNEISEKSEIFDDQFSVERPDGSNFTLKIRSTKLEDSAMYFCASSLSGGGISTDTQYFGPGTRLTVL.

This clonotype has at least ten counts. The CDR3 DNA follows: TGTGCCAGCAGTTCGGGCCCGAACACTGAAGCTTTCTTT. Translating it yields CASSSGPNTEAFF. The genes are TRBV12-3 or TRBV12-4 and TRBJ1-1; D call uncertain. The CDR3 is 13 amino acids. Trimming cost V 4 bases and J 1 base, with 7 bases left between them.

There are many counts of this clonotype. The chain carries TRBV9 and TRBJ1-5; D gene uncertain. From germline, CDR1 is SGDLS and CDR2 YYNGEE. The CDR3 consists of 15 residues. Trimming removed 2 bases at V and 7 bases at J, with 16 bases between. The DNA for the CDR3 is TGTGCCAGCAGCGTGTCTGACTCTCAAGGGCAGCCCCAGCATTTT. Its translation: CASSVSDSQGQPQHF.

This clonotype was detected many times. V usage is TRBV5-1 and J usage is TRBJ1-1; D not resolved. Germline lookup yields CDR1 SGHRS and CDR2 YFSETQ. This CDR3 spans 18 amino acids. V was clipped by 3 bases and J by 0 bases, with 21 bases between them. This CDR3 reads CASSWTPGGRDLNTEAFF. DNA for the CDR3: TGCGCCAGCAGCTGGACCCCGGGAGGAAGAGATTTGAACACTGAAGCTTTCTTT.

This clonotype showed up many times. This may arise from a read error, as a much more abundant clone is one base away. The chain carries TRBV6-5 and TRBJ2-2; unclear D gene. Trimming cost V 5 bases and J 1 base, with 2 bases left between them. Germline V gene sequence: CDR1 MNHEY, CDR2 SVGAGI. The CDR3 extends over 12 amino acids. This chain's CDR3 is CASSENTGELFF. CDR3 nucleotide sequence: TGTGCCAGCAGTGAGAACACCGGGGAGCTGTTTTTT.

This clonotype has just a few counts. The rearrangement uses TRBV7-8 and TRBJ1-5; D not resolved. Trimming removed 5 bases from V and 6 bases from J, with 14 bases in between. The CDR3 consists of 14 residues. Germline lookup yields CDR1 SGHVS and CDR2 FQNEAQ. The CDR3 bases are TGTGCCAGCAGCCCTACCGATCCCGGTCAGCCCCAGCATTTT. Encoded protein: CASSPTDPGQPQHF.

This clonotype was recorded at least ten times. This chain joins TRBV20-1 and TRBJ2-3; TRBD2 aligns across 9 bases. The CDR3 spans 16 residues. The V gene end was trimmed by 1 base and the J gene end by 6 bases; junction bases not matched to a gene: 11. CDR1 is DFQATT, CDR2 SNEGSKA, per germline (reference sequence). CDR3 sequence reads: CSARVATSGEFDTQYF. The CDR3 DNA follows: TGCAGTGCTAGAGTGGCGACTAGCGGCGAGTTTGATACGCAGTATTTT.

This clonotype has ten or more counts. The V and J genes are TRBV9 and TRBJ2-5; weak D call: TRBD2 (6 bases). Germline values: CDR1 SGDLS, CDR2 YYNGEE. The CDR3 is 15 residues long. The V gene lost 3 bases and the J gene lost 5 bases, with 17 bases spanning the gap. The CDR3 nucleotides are TGTGCCAGCAGCGCCGGGGGACGGGCGGGGGAGACCCAGTACTTC. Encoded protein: CASSAGGRAGETQYF.

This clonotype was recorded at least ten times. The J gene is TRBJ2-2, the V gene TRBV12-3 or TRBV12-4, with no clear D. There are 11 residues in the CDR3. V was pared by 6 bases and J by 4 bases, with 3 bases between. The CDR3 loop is CASRSTGELFF. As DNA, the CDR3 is TGTGCCAGCAGATCCACCGGGGAGCTGTTTTTT.

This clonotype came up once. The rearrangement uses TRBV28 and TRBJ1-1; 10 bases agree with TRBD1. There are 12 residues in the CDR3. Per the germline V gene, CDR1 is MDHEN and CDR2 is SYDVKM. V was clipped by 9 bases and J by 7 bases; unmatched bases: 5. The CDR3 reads CASRDRGREAFF. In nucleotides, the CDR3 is TGTGCCAGTCGGGACAGGGGACGTGAAGCTTTCTTT.

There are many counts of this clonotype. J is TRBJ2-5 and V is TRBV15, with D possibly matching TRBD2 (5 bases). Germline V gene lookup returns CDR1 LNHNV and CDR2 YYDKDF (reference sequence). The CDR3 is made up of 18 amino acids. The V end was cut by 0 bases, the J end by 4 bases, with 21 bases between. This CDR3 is CATSRDTLPAAGGETQYF. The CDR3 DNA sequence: TGTGCCACCAGCAGAGATACGCTCCCGGCCGCCGGAGGAGAGACCCAGTACTTC.

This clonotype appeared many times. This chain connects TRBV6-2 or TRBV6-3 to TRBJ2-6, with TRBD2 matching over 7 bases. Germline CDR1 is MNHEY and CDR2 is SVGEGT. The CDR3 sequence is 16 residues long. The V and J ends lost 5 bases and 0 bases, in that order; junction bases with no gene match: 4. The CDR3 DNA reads TGTGCCAGCAGTATGGGGAGGGGCTCTGGGGCCAACGTCCTGACTTTC. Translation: CASSMGRGSGANVLTF.

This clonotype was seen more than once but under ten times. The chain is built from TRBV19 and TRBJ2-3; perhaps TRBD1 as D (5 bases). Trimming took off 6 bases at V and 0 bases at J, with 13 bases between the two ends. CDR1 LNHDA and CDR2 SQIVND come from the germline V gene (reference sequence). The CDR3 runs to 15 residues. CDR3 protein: CASRPPGSSTDTQYF. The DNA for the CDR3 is TGTGCCAGTAGGCCCCCAGGGTCTAGCACAGATACGCAGTATTTT.

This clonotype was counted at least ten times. The CDR3 region has the DNA TGTGCTAGTGGTCCCCCCAGGATGAACACTGAAGCTTTCTTT. Its translation: CASGPPRMNTEAFF. The rearrangement joins TRBV12-5 to TRBJ1-1; D gene unclear. Germline loops: CDR1 LGHNT, CDR2 FRNRAP. This CDR3 contains 14 residues. V was clipped by 5 bases and J by 0 bases, with 10 bases between them.

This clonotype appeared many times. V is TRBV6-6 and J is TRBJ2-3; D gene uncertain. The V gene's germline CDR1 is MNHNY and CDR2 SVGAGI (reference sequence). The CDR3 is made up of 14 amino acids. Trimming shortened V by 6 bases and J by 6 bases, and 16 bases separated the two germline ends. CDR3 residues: CASSHPTRSDTQYF. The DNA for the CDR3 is TGTGCCAGCAGCCACCCGACCCGGTCCGATACGCAGTATTTT.

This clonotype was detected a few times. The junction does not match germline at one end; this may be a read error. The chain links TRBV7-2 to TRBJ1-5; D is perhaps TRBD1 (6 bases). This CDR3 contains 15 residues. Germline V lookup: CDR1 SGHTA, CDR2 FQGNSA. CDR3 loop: CASSFLHRVDQPQNF. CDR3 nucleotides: TGTGCCAGCAGCTTTCTTCACAGGGTTGATCAGCCCCAGAATTTT.

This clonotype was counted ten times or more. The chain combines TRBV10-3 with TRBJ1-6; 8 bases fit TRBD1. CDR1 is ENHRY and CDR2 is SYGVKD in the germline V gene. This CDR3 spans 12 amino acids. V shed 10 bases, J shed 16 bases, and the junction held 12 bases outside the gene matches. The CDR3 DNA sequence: TGTGCCACCGCGGACAGGGAAAATAGTCTCCACTTT. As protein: CATADRENSLHF.

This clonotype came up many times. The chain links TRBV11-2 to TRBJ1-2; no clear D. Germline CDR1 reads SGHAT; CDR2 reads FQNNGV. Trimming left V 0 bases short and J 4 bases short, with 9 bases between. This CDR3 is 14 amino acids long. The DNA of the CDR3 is TGTGCCAGCAGCTTAGAATCGATCCTCTATGGCTACACCTTC. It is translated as CASSLESILYGYTF.

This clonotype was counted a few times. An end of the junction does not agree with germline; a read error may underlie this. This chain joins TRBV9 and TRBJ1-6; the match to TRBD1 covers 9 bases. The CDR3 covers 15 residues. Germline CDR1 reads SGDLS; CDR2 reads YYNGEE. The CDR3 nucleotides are TGTGCCAGCAGCTACGCTGGGACAGGGACTTCACCCCTCAACTTT. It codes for CASSYAGTGTSPLNF.